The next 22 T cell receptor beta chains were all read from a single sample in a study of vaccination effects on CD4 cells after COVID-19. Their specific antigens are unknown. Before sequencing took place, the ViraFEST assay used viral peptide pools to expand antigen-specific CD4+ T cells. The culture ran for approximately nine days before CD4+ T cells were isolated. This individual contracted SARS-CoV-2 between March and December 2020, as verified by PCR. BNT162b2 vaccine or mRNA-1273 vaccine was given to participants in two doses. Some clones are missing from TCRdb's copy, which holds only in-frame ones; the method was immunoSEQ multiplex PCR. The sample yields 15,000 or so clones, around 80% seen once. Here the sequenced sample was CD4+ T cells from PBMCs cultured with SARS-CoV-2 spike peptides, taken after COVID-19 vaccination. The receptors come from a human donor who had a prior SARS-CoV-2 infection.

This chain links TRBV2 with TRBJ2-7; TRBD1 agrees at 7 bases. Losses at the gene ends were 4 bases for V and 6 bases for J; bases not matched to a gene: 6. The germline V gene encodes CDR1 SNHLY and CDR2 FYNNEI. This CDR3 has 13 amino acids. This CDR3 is CASSVGGPGEQYF. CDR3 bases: TGTGCCAGCAGTGTAGGGGGCCCAGGCGAGCAGTACTTC.

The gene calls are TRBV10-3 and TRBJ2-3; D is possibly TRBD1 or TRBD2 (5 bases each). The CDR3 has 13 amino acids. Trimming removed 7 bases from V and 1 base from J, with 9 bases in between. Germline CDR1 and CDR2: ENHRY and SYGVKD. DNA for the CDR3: TGTGCCATCAAAGGGGACGGCACAGATACGCAGTATTTT. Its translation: CAIKGDGTDTQYF.

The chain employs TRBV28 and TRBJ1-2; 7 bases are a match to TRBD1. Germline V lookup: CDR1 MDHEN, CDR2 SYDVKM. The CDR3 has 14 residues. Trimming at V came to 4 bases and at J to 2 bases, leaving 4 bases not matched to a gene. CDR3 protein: CASSSTGPNYGYTF. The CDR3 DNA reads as TGTGCCAGCAGTTCGACAGGGCCAAACTATGGCTACACCTTC.

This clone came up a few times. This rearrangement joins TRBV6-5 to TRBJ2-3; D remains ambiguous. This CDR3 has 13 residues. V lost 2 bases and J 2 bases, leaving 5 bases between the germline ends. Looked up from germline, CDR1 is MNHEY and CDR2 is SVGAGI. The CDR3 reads CASSYGFTDTQYF. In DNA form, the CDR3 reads TGTGCCAGCAGTTACGGGTTCACAGATACGCAGTATTTT.

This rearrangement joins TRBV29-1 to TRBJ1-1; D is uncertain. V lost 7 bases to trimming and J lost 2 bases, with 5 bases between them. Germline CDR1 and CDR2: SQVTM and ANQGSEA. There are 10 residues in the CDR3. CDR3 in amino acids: CSAQNTEAFF. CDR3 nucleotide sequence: TGCAGCGCCCAAAACACTGAAGCTTTCTTT.

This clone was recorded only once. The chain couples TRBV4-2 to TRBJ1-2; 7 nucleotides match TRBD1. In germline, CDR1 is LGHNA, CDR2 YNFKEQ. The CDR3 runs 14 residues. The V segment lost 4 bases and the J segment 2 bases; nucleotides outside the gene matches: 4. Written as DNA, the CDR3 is TGTGCCAGCAGCCGTACGGGACAGAACTATGGCTACACCTTC. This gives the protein CASSRTGQNYGYTF.

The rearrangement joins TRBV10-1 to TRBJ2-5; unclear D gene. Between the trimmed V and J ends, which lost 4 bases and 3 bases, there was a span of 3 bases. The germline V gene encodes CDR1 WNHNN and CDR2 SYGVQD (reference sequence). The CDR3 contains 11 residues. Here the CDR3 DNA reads TGCGCCAGCAGTGCGGAAGAGACCCAGTACTTC. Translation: CASSAEETQYF.

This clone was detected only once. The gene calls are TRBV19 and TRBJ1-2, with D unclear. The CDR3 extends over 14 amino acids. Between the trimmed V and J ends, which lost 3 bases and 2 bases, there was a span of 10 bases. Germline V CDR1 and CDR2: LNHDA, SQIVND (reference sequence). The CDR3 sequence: CASSIPWRNYGYTF. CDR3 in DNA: TGTGCCAGTAGTATCCCCTGGAGGAACTATGGCTACACCTTC.

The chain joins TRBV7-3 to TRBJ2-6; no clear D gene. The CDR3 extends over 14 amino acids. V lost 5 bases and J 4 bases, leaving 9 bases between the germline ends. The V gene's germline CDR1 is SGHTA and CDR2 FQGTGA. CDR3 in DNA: TGTGCCAGCAGCAGAGACTTCGGGGCCAACGTCCTGACTTTC. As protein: CASSRDFGANVLTF.

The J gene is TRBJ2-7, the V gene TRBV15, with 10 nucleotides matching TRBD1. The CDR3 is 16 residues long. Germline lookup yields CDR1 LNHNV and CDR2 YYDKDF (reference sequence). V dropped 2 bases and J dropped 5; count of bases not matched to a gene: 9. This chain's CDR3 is CATSRLRQGAIHEQYF. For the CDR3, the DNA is TGTGCCACCAGCAGATTGAGACAGGGGGCTATCCACGAGCAGTACTTC.

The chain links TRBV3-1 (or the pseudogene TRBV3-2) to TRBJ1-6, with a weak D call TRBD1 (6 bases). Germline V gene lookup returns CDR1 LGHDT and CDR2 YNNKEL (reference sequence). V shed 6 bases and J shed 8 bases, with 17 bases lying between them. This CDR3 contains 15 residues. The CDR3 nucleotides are TGTGCCAGCAGGCAGGGGCCCGGTGGTGATTCACCCCTCCACTTT. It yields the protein CASRQGPGGDSPLHF.

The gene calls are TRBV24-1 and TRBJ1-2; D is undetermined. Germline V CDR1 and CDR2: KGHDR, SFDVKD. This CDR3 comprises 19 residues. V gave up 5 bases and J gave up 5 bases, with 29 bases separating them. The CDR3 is CATSVVRSPLYRTKYGYTF. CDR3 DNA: TGTGCCACCAGTGTAGTCAGATCCCCTTTGTACCGTACCAAATATGGCTACACCTTC.

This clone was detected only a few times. The CDR3 here is CASGLVGTGNYGYTF. CDR3 nucleotide sequence: TGTGCTAGTGGTTTGGTCGGAACAGGGAACTATGGCTACACCTTC. J is TRBJ1-2 and V is TRBV12-5; tentatively, D is TRBD1 (6 bases). This CDR3 contains 15 residues. Per germline, CDR1 LGHNT and CDR2 FRNRAP. The V gene lost 0 bases and the J gene lost 2 bases, with 10 bases spanning the gap.

CDR3 protein: CASSYSRGTASYEQYF. In DNA form, the CDR3 reads TGTGCCAGCAGTTACTCGAGAGGGACCGCTTCCTACGAGCAGTACTTC. The chain joins TRBV6-5 to TRBJ2-7; TRBD1 or TRBD2 may be the D gene (5 bases each). Germline assignment: CDR1 MNHEY and CDR2 SVGAGI. The V gene lost 0 bases and the J gene lost 1 base, with 13 bases spanning the gap. The CDR3 spans 16 residues.

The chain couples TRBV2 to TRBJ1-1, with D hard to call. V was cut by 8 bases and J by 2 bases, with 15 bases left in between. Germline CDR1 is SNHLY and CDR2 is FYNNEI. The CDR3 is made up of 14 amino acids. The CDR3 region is CASAVDWSNTEAFF. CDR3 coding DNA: TGTGCCAGCGCAGTTGATTGGTCCAACACTGAAGCTTTCTTT.

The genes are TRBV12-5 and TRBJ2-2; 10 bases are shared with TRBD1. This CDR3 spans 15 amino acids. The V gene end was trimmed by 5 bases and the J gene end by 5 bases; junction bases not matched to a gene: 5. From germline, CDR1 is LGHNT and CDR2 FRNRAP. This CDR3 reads CASGRRTGGTGELFF. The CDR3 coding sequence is TGTGCTAGTGGTCGACGGACAGGGGGGACCGGGGAGCTGTTTTTT.

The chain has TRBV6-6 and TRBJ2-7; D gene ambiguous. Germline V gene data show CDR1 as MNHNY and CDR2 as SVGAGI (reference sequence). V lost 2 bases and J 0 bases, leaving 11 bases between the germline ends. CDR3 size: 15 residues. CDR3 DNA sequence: TGTGCCAGCAGTTACCCGGCCCGACACTCCTACGAGCAGTACTTC. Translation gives CASSYPARHSYEQYF.

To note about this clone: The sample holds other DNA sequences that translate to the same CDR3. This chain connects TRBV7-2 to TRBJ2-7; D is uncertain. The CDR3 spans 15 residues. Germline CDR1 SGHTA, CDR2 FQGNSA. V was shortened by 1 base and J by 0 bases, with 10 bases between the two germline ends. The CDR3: CASSLVGINSYEQYF. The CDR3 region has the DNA TGTGCCAGCAGCTTAGTGGGGATCAACTCCTACGAGCAGTACTTC.

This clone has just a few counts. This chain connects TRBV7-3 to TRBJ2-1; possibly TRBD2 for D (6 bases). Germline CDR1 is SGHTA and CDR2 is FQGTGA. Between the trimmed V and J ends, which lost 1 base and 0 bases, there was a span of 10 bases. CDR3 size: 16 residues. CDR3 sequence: CASSLIGGISYNEQFF. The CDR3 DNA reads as TGTGCCAGCAGCTTAATCGGCGGGATCTCCTACAATGAGCAGTTCTTC.

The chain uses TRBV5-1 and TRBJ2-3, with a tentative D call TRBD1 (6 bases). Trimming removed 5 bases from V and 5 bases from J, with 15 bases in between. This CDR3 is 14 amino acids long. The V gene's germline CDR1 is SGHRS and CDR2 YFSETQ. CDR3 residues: CASSPGDTRDTQYF. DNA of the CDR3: TGCGCCAGCAGTCCTGGGGACACCCGAGATACGCAGTATTTT.

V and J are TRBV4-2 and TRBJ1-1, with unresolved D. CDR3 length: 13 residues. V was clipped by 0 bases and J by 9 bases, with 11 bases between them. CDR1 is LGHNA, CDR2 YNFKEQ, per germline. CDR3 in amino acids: CASSQDTAGKAFF. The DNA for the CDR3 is TGTGCCAGCAGCCAAGATACCGCGGGGAAAGCTTTCTTT.

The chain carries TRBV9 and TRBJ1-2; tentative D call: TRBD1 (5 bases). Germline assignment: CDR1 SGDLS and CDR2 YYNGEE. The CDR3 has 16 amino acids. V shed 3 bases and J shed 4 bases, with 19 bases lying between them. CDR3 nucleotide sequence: TGTGCCAGCAGCGCCGCCCCGAAGACAGCCTCCTATGGCTACACCTTC. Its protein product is CASSAAPKTASYGYTF.